The T cell receptor beta chain under discussion was sequenced for a study of spatial heterogeneity in lung cancer. TCRdb processed the 5' RACE reads anew with MiXCR; each CDR3 protein has one entry. Of roughly 6,200 distinct CDR3 sequences in the sample, under 20% were seen once. This clonotype was detected ten times or more. The time point: sample taken at primary tumor resection. V shed 5 bases and J shed 7 bases, with 11 bases lying between them. Germline lookup yields CDR1 LGHDT and CDR2 YNNKEL (reference sequence). The CDR3 runs to 13 residues. This material consisted of normal lung tissue next to the tumor, taken at surgery. The TCR originated in a male donor with early-stage non-small cell lung cancer. The chain recombines TRBV3-1 with TRBJ2-2, with D perhaps assigned TRBD1 or TRBD2 (5 bases each). As DNA, the CDR3 is TGTGCCAGCAGCGTTCGGGGCCTCGGGGAGCTGTTTTTT. Translating it yields CASSVRGLGELFF.